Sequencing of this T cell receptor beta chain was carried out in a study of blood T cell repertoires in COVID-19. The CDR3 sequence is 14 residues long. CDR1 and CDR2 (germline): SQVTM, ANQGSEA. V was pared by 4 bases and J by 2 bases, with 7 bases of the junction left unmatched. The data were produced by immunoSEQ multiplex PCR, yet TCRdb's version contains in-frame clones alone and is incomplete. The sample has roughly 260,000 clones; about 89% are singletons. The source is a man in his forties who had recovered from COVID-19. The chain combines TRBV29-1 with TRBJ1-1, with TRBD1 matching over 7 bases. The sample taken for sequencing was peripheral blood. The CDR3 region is CSVGTGDSNTEAFF. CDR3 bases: TGCAGCGTTGGGACAGGAGACTCAAACACTGAAGCTTTCTTT. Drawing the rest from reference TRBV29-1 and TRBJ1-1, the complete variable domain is SAVISQKPSRDICQRGTSLTIQCQVDSQVTMMFWYRQQPGQSLTLIATANQGSEATYESGFVIDKFPISRPNLTFSTLTVSNMSPEDSSIYLCSVGTGDSNTEAFFGQGTRLTVV.